This TCR beta chain was profiled in a study of identical twins. Overall study findings and caveats: Shared out-of-frame alpha sequences (those common to twins) showed excess low generation probability.

In its sample, this clonotype was seen many times. Its antigen is currently unknown. TCRdb passed the 5' RACE reads through MiXCR, listing each CDR3 protein once. The sample has about 690,000 distinct CDR3 sequences, around 6.1% seen once. Trimming left V 6 bases short and J 2 bases short, with 32 bases between. This CDR3 spans 20 amino acids. This clonotype was obtained from a man aged 18 to 30 in good health. This chain links TRBV12-3 or TRBV12-4 with TRBJ2-7; tentatively, D is TRBD1 or TRBD2 (5 bases each). Sample: naive T cells sorted from blood. In nucleotides, the CDR3 is TGTGCCAGCAGCGACCATTTCGGGGCTCCACTACGAGCTATGGCCTACGAGCAGTACGTC. This gives the protein CASSDHFGAPLRAMAYEQYV.